The 25 T cell receptor beta chains below all came from one sample that was sequenced in a study of memory CD4+ T cells and cytomegalovirus serostatus. The sort gate was single viable CD3+CD4+CD8-CD45RO+ cells for memory CD4+ T cells. Repertoires were generated with immunoSEQ multiplex PCR, while TCRdb's copy carries only in-frame clones and drops some. The sample carries 70,000 to 90,000 clones, 78% recorded once. The sequencing sample was made of memory CD4+ T cells from blood. All receptors derive from an adult in good health and CMV-seropositive.

The chain uses TRBV5-8 and TRBJ2-1, with D possibly TRBD2 on 6 matching bases. Germline-derived CDR1 and CDR2 are SGHTS and YDEGEE. V lost 2 bases to trimming and J lost 0 bases, with 9 bases between them. The CDR3 totals 15 residues. The CDR3 sequence is CASSLEGGSYNEQFF. The CDR3 nucleotides read TGTGCCAGCAGCTTAGAGGGAGGCTCCTACAATGAGCAGTTCTTC.

The chain couples TRBV5-4 to TRBJ2-2; D not resolved. The CDR3 runs 16 residues. V was pared by 0 bases and J by 6 bases, with 15 bases between. CDR1 is SGHNT, CDR2 YYREEE, per germline (reference sequence). The CDR3, as DNA: TGTGCCAGCAGCTTGGGTGGCCAGCGTCTGGCCGGGGAGCTGTTTTTT. Its translation is CASSLGGQRLAGELFF.

In this sample, this clone turned up once. The chain couples TRBV6-5 to TRBJ2-7; D possibly corresponds to TRBD1 (5 bases). Germline-derived CDR1 and CDR2 are MNHEY and SVGAGI. Trimming removed 0 bases at V and 7 bases at J, with 7 bases between. This CDR3 is 12 amino acids long. The CDR3 here is CASSYSGREQYF. Written as DNA, the CDR3 is TGTGCCAGCAGTTACTCGGGGCGGGAGCAGTACTTC.

This chain joins TRBV6-1 and TRBJ2-1; the D is unclear. Germline assignment: CDR1 MNHNS and CDR2 SASEGT. Trimming pared 4 bases from V and 9 bases from J, leaving 10 bases between. The CDR3 sequence is 12 residues long. CDR3 region: CASSVVSTEQFF. CDR3 DNA: TGTGCCAGCAGTGTTGTAAGTACTGAGCAGTTCTTC.

The J gene is TRBJ1-3, the V gene TRBV30; 9 positions match TRBD1. CDR1 is GTSNPN, CDR2 SVGIG, per germline (reference sequence). Unmatched junction bases numbered 4, after V lost 3 bases and J lost 4 bases. This CDR3 spans 14 amino acids. In DNA form, the CDR3 reads TGTGCCTGGAGCCGGACAGGGGCGGGAAACACCATATATTTT. Amino acid sequence: CAWSRTGAGNTIYF.

The V gene is TRBV6-5, the J gene TRBJ2-7; perhaps TRBD1 as D (6 bases). Trimming pared 6 bases from V and 0 bases from J, leaving 12 bases between. Per germline, CDR1 MNHEY and CDR2 SVGAGI. The length of the CDR3 is 14 residues. The DNA of the CDR3 is TGTGCCAGCAGCCAGGACAGAGGCTCCTACGAGCAGTACTTC. This sequence encodes CASSQDRGSYEQYF.

The chain combines TRBV19 with TRBJ1-5; 10 nucleotides match TRBD1. The germline CDR1 and CDR2 sequences are LNHDA and SQIVND (reference sequence). There are 16 residues in the CDR3. J gave up 6 bases and V 5 bases, and 10 bases lay outside the gene matches. The CDR3 loop is CASSRTGGRSGQPQHF. As DNA, the CDR3 is TGTGCCAGTAGTCGGACAGGGGGGAGGTCTGGTCAGCCCCAGCATTTT.

V gene TRBV7-8 combines with J gene TRBJ1-5; D perhaps matches TRBD1 (5 bases). V dropped 5 bases and J dropped 2 bases, with 16 bases sitting between them. The CDR3 covers 16 residues. Germline CDR1 is SGHVS and CDR2 is FQNEAQ. The CDR3 loop reads CASSPYRLGGNQPQHF. As DNA, the CDR3 is TGTGCCAGCAGCCCTTACAGGTTGGGGGGCAATCAGCCCCAGCATTTT.

The V gene is TRBV6-1, the J gene TRBJ2-6; D gene uncertain. Trimming removed 8 bases at V and 0 bases at J, with 11 bases between. There are 15 residues in the CDR3. CDR1 and CDR2 from the germline V gene are MNHNS and SASEGT. The DNA of the CDR3 is TGTGCCAGCTCCCTCTCGCTCTCTGGGGCCAACGTCCTGACTTTC. Protein: CASSLSLSGANVLTF.

The V call is TRBV30, the J call TRBJ2-5; D is undetermined. This CDR3 is 15 amino acids long. Germline values: CDR1 GTSNPN, CDR2 SVGIG (reference sequence). Trimming left V 2 bases short and J 0 bases short, with 13 bases between. The CDR3: CAWSRTVRYQETQYF. The CDR3, as DNA: TGTGCCTGGAGTAGGACGGTGAGGTACCAAGAGACCCAGTACTTC.

The gene calls are TRBV10-1 and TRBJ1-3; D is unclear. Germline V gene sequence: CDR1 WNHNN, CDR2 SYGVQD (reference sequence). CDR3 size: 14 residues. Trimming shortened V by 11 bases and J by 0 bases, and 14 bases separated the two germline ends. DNA of the CDR3: TGCGCCCGAGACACCTTATCCTCTGGAAACACCATATATTTT. Residues: CARDTLSSGNTIYF.

This clone is judged medium-sized. The chain uses TRBV18 and TRBJ1-2; the D gene is possibly TRBD1 (5 bases). Trimming stripped 1 base from V and 4 bases from J, with 10 bases between. Germline V gene data show CDR1 as KGHSH and CDR2 as LQKENI. The CDR3 totals 14 residues. CDR3 coding DNA: TGTGCCAGCTCACCACGGGTCGGGGGCTATGGCTACACCTTC. It translates to CASSPRVGGYGYTF.

This clone was picked up one time. This chain links TRBV19 with TRBJ1-5, with D possibly being TRBD1 (6 bases). Trimming pared 5 bases from V and 2 bases from J, leaving 19 bases between. CDR1 and CDR2 from the germline V gene are LNHDA and SQIVND (reference sequence). The CDR3 length is 17 residues. The DNA of the CDR3 is TGTGCCAGTAGTTCTCGTCGAGGGGGGGGTGGCAATCAGCCCCAGCATTTT. Its protein is CASSSRRGGGGNQPQHF.

This clone turned up a few times. The V gene is TRBV6-6, the J gene TRBJ2-7; TRBD1 is a possible D gene (6 bases). CDR1 and CDR2 from the germline V gene are MNHNY and SVGAGI (reference sequence). V lost 6 bases, J lost 1 base, and 10 bases lay in between. The CDR3 is made up of 13 amino acids. The DNA for the CDR3 is TGTGCCAGCAGCTTGGGGACATCCTACGAGCAGTACGTC. Amino acid sequence: CASSLGTSYEQYV.

V is TRBV5-3 and J is TRBJ2-1; D tentatively reads TRBD1 or TRBD2 (5 bases each). TRBV5-3 is known as an ORF, though its function is uncertain. Trimming took 8 bases from V and 5 from J, leaving 17 bases between them. The CDR3 is 14 amino acids. CDR3 nucleotides: TGTGCCAGGGACCGGGACCAACCAAACAATGAGCAGTTCTTC. Protein: CARDRDQPNNEQFF.

V is TRBV6-1 and J is TRBJ1-5; TRBD1 matches at 9 bases. Unmatched junction bases numbered 2, after V lost 7 bases and J lost 4 bases. The germline V gene has CDR1 MNHNS and CDR2 SASEGT. This CDR3 contains 13 residues. The CDR3 nucleotides are TGTGCCAGCACCGGACAGGGGAATCAGCCCCAGCATTTT. Protein product: CASTGQGNQPQHF.

This sequence joins TRBV30 and TRBJ1-1; D is perhaps TRBD1 (5 bases). Germline V gene sequence: CDR1 GTSNPN, CDR2 SVGIG (reference sequence). The length of the CDR3 is 14 residues. V dropped 5 bases and J dropped 11 bases, with 24 bases sitting between them. The CDR3 here is CAWGGLWGRDRAFF. In nucleotides, the CDR3 is TGTGCCTGGGGGGGTTTATGGGGCAGAGATAGGGCTTTCTTT.

The gene calls are TRBV7-2 and TRBJ1-3; D is uncertain. This CDR3 spans 13 amino acids. In germline, CDR1 is SGHTA, CDR2 FQGNSA. The ends were cut back, 5 bases at V and 4 bases at J, with 9 bases in the middle. The CDR3 coding sequence is TGTGCCAGCAGCACCGACCCAGGAAACACCATATATTTT. It codes for CASSTDPGNTIYF.

The chain carries TRBV15 and TRBJ1-3; weak D call: TRBD1 (6 bases). Trimming pared 2 bases from V and 4 bases from J, leaving 12 bases between. This CDR3 spans 15 amino acids. The V gene's germline CDR1 is LNHNV and CDR2 YYDKDF (reference sequence). As DNA, the CDR3 is TGTGCCACCAGCAGATCCCATAGGGGGGGAAACACCATATATTTT. Translated, it gives CATSRSHRGGNTIYF.

By sample fraction, this clone is medium-sized (0.01 to 0.1%). The chain uses TRBV30 and TRBJ2-1; unclear D gene. The germline CDR1 and CDR2 sequences are GTSNPN and SVGIG (reference sequence). Trimming stripped 1 base from V and 4 bases from J, with 20 bases between. The CDR3 extends over 17 amino acids. The CDR3 reads CAWSGADASRPYNEQFF. CDR3 sequence (DNA): TGTGCCTGGAGTGGGGCGGACGCTTCAAGGCCGTACAATGAGCAGTTCTTC. The entire variable domain, with the rest obtained from reference TRBV30 and TRBJ2-1, is as follows: SQTIHQWPATLVQPVGSPLSLECTVEGTSNPNLYWYRQAAGRGLQLLFYSVGIGQISSEVPQNLSASRPQDRQFILSSKKLLLSDSGFYLCAWSGADASRPYNEQFFGPGTRLTVL.

This chain links TRBV2 with TRBJ2-7, with 7 positions matching TRBD2. CDR1 and CDR2 (germline): SNHLY, FYNNEI. V dropped 7 bases and J dropped 4; count of bases not matched to a gene: 10. The CDR3 length is 14 residues. Here the CDR3 reads CASTRGGAGYEQYF. CDR3 DNA: TGTGCCAGCACCCGGGGAGGGGCGGGTTACGAGCAGTACTTC.

This clone was recorded a few times. This chain connects TRBV28 to TRBJ1-1; D is perhaps TRBD1 (5 bases). V was shortened by 7 bases and J by 10 bases, with 16 bases between the two germline ends. The V gene's germline CDR1 is MDHEN and CDR2 SYDVKM. The CDR3 spans 12 residues. This chain's CDR3 is CASTAVGRGAFF. The CDR3 bases are TGTGCCAGCACCGCCGTAGGGAGGGGAGCTTTCTTT.

This clone came up a few times. The chain employs TRBV7-2 and TRBJ2-1; perhaps TRBD2 as D (6 bases). The CDR3 covers 14 residues. Trimming removed 6 bases at V and 6 bases at J, with 15 bases between. Germline CDR1 SGHTA, CDR2 FQGNSA. The CDR3 coding sequence is TGTGCCAGCAGACACGGGACTCAGGTCAATGAGCAGTTCTTC. Translating it yields CASRHGTQVNEQFF.

This chain uses TRBV30 with TRBJ1-3; 7 nucleotides agree with TRBD1. Germline loops: CDR1 GTSNPN, CDR2 SVGIG (reference sequence). CDR3 length: 16 amino acids. The V and J ends lost 3 bases and 0 bases, in that order; junction bases with no gene match: 8. The CDR3 region has the DNA TGTGCCTGGAGCCTTGGACAGGACCACTCTGGAAACACCATATATTTT. It codes for CAWSLGQDHSGNTIYF.

This rearrangement joins TRBV25-1 to TRBJ1-1; the D is unclear. Trimming stripped 8 bases from V and 0 bases from J, with 10 bases between. The CDR3 has 13 amino acids. In germline, CDR1 is MGHDK, CDR2 SYGVNS. The chain's CDR3 is CASQRTLNTEAFF. CDR3 nucleotide sequence: TGTGCCAGCCAACGAACCCTGAACACTGAAGCTTTCTTT.